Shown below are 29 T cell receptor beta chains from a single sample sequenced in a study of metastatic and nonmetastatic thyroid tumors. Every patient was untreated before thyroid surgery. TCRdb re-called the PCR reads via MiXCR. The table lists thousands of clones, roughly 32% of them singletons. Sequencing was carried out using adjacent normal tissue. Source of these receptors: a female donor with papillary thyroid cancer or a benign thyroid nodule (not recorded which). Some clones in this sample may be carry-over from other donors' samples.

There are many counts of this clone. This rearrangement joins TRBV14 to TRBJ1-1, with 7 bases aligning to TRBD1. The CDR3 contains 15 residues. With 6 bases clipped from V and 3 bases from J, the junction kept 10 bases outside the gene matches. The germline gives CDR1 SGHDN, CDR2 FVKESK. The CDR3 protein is CASSQIRGEDTEAFF. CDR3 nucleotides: TGTGCCAGCAGTCAAATCAGGGGGGAGGACACTGAAGCTTTCTTT.

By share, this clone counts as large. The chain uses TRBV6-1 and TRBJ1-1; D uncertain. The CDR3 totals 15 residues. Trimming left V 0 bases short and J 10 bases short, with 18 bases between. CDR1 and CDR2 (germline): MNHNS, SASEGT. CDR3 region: CASSEAKLGRESAFF. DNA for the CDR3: TGTGCCAGCAGTGAAGCAAAATTAGGGAGGGAGTCAGCTTTCTTT.

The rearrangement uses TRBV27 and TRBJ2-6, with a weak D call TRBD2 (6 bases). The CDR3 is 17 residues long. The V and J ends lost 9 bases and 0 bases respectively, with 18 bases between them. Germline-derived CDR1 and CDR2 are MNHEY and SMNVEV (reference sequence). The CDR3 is CASSRGTGVSGANVLTF. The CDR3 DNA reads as TGTGCCAGTTCCCGAGGGACGGGGGTCTCTGGGGCCAACGTCCTGACTTTC. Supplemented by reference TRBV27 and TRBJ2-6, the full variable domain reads EAQVTQNPRYLITVTGKKLTVTCSQNMNHEYMSWYRQDPGLGLRQIYYSMNVEVTDKGDVPEGYKVSRKEKRNFPLILESPSPNQTSLYFCASSRGTGVSGANVLTFGAGSRLTVL.

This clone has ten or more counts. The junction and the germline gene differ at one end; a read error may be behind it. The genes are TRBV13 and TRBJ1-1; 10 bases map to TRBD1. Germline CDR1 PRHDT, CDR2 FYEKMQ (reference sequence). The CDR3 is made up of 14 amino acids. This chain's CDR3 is CASSLGQGNTGAFF. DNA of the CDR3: TGTGCCAGCAGCTTGGGACAGGGGAACACTGGAGCTTTCTTT.

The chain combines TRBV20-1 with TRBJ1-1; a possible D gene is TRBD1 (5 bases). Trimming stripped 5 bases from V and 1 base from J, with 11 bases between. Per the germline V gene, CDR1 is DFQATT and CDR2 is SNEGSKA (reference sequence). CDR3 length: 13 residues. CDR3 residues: CSAWGGGNTEAFF. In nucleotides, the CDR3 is TGCAGTGCTTGGGGTGGGGGGAACACTGAAGCTTTCTTT.

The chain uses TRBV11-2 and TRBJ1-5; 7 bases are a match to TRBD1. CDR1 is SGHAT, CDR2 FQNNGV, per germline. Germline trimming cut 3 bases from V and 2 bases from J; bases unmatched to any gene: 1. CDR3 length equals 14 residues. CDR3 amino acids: CASSFGQGNQPQHF. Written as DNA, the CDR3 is TGTGCCAGCAGCTTCGGACAGGGCAATCAGCCCCAGCATTTT.

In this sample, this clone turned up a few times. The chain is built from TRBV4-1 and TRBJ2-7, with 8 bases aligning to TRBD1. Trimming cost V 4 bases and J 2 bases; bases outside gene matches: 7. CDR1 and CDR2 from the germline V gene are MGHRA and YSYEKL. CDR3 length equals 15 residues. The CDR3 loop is CASSLVGQGTYEQYF. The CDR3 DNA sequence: TGCGCCAGCAGCCTAGTAGGACAGGGAACCTACGAGCAGTACTTC.

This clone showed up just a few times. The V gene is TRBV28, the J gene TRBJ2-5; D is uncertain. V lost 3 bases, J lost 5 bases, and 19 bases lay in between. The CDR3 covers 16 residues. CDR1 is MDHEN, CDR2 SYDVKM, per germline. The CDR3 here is CASSLHTRASEETQYF. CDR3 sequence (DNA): TGTGCCAGCAGTTTGCACACCCGTGCCTCCGAGGAGACCCAGTACTTC.

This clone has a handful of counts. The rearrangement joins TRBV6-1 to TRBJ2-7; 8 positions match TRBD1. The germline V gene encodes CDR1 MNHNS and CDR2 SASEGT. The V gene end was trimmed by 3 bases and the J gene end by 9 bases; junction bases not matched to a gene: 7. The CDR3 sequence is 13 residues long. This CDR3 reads CASSDRGPTWQYF. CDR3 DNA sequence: TGTGCCAGCAGTGACAGGGGGCCTACGTGGCAGTACTTC.

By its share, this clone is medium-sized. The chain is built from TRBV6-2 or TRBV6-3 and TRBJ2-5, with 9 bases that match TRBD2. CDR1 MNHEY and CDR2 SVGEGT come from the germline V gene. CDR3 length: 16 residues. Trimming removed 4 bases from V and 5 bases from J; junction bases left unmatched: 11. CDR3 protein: CASSLGERGAAETQYF. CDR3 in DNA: TGTGCCAGCAGTTTGGGGGAGCGGGGGGCTGCGGAGACCCAGTACTTC.

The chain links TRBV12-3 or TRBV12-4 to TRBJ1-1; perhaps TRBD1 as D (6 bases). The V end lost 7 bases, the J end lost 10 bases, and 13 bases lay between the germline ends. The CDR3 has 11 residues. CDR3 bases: TGTGCCAGCATTCACAGGGTGCGAGCTTTCTTT. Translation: CASIHRVRAFF.

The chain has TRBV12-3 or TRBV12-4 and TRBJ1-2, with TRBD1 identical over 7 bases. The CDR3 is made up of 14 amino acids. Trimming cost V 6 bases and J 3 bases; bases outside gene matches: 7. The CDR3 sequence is CASSDRVGHYGYTF. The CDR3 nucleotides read TGTGCCAGCAGCGACAGGGTTGGGCACTATGGCTACACCTTC.

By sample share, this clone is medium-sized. CDR3 residues: CASSRTSGGSSYEQYF. CDR3 coding DNA: TGTGCCAGCTCCCGGACTAGCGGGGGCTCCTCCTACGAGCAGTACTTC. The chain couples TRBV18 to TRBJ2-7, with 13 bases lining up with TRBD2. This CDR3 contains 16 residues. Germline-derived CDR1 and CDR2 are KGHSH and LQKENI. After removal of 6 bases from V and 0 bases from J, the junction contained 5 bases not matched to a gene.

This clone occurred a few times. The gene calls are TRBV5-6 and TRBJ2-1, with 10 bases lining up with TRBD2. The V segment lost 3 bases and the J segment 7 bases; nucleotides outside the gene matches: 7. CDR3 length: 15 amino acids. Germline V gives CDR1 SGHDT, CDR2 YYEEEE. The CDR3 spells CASSSSGRAGNEQFF. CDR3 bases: TGTGCCAGCAGCTCAAGCGGGAGGGCCGGTAATGAGCAGTTCTTC.

The CDR3 sequence: CASSHGGGYTF. CDR3 sequence (DNA): TGTGCCAGCAGCCACGGGGGAGGCTACACCTTC. The rearrangement joins TRBV3-1 to TRBJ1-2; tentatively, D is TRBD1 (5 bases). CDR1 is LGHDT, CDR2 YNNKEL, per germline (reference sequence). Trimming left V 3 bases short and J 8 bases short, with 7 bases between. This CDR3 is 11 amino acids long.

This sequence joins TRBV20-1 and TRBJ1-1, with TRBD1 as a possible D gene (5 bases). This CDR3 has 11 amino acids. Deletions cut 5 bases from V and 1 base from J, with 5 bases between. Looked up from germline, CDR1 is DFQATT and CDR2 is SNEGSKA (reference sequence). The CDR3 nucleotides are TGCAGTGCTGGACAGAACACTGAAGCTTTCTTT. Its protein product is CSAGQNTEAFF.

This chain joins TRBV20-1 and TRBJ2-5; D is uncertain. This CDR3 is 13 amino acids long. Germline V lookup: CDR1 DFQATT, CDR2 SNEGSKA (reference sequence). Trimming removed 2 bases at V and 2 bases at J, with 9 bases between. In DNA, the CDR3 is TGCAGTGCTAGACCGTCAGGACAAGAGACCCAGTACTTC. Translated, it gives CSARPSGQETQYF.

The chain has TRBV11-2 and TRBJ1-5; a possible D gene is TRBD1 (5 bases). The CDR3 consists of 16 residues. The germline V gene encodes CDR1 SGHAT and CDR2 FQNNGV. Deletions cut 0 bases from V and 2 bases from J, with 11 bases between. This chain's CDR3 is CASSLDGQGGNQPQHF. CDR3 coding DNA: TGTGCCAGCAGCTTAGACGGGCAGGGAGGCAATCAGCCCCAGCATTTT.

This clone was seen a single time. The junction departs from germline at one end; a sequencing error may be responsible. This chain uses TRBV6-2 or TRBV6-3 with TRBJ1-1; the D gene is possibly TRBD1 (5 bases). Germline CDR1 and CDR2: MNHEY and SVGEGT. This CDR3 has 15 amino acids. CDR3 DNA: TGTCCCAGCATGGGGGGGACGGTGGTGGACACTGAAGCTTTCTTT. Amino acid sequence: CPSMGGTVVDTEAFF.

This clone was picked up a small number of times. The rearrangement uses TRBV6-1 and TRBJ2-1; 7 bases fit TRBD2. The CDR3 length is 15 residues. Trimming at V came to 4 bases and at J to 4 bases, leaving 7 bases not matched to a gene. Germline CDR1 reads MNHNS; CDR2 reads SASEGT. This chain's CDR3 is CASSGGGVRYNEQFF. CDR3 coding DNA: TGTGCCAGCAGTGGGGGGGGAGTGAGGTACAATGAGCAGTTCTTC.

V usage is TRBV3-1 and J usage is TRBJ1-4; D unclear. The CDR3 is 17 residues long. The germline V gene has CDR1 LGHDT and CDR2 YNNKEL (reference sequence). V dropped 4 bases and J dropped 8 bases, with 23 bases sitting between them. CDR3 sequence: CASSPQDVGAEREKLFF. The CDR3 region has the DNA TGTGCCAGCAGCCCACAAGATGTGGGTGCGGAGAGGGAAAAACTGTTTTTT.

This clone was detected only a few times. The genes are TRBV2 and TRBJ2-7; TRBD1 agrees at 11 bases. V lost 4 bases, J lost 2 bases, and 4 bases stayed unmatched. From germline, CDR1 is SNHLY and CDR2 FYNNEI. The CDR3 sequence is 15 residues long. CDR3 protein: CASSAGTGGAYEQYF. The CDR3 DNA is TGTGCCAGCAGTGCCGGGACAGGGGGAGCCTACGAGCAGTACTTC.

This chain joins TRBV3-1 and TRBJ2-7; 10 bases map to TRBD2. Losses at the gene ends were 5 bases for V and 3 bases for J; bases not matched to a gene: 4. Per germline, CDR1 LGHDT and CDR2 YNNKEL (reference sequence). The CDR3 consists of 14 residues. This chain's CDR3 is CASSRLAGNYEQYF. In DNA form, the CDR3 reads TGTGCCAGCAGCAGACTAGCGGGCAACTACGAGCAGTACTTC.

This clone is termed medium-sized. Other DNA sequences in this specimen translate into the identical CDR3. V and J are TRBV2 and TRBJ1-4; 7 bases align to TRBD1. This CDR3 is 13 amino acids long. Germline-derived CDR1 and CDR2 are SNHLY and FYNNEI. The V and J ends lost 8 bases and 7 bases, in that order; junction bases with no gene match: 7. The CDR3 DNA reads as TGTGCCAGCGAGCCAGGGGGGGGTGAAAAACTGTTTTTT. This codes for CASEPGGGEKLFF.

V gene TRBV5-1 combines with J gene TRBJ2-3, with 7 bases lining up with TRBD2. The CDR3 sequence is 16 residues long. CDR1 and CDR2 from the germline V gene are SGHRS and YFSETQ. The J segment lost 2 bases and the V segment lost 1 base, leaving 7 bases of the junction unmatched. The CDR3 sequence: CASSLWGRADTDTQYF. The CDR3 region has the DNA TGCGCCAGCAGCTTGTGGGGGAGGGCCGACACAGATACGCAGTATTTT. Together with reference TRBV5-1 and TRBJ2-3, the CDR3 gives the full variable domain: KAGVTQTPRYLIKTRGQQVTLSCSPISGHRSVSWYQQTPGQGLQFLFEYFSETQRNKGNFPGRFSGRQFSNSRSEMNVSTLELGDSALYLCASSLWGRADTDTQYFGPGTRLTVL.

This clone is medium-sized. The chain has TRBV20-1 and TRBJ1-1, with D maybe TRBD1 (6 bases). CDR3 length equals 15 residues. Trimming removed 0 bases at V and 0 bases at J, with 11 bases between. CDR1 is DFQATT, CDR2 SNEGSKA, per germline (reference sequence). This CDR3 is CSARDYQGMNTEAFF. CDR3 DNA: TGCAGTGCTAGAGACTATCAGGGGATGAACACTGAAGCTTTCTTT.

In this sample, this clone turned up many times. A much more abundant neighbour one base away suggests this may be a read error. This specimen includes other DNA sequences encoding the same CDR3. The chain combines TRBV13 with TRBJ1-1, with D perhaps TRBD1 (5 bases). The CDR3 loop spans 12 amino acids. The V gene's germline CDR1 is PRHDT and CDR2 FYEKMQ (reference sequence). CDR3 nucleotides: TGTGCCAGCAGCTTAGGACGGACACAAGCTTTTTTT. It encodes CASSLGRTQAFF.

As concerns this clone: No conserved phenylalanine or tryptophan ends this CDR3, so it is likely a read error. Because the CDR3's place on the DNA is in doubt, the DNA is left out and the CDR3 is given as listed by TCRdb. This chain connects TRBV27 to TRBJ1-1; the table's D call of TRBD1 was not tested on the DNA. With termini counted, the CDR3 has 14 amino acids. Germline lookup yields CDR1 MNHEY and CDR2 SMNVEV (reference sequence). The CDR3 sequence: CASSWGQGRTEVFL.

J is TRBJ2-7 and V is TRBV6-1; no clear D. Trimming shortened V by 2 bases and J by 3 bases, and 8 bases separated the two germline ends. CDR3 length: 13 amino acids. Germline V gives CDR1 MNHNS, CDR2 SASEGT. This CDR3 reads CASSEKADYEQYF. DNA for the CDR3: TGTGCCAGCAGTGAAAAGGCAGACTACGAGCAGTACTTC.